This T cell receptor (beta chain) came from a study of blood T cell repertoires in COVID-19 (dated by TCRdb to 2018 to 2020). About the study as a whole: The collaborator samples originated in the United States, Italy and Spain and spanned the acute and convalescent phases of COVID-19. A de-identified subject ID, COVID-19 status, age in years and sex were almost always included in the sample metadata. The prospective study material was composed of cDNA or gDNA derived from T cells, B-cell-depleted T cells, or PBMCs. Deeply sampled blood TCRbeta repertoires from subjects exposed to, actively infected with, or recovered from COVID-19 were included in the dataset. Where available, HLA class I and class II types were obtained from metadata supplied by the sample provider rather than from assay-based typing. The samples were drawn from two sources: the first 160 participants of the ongoing ImmuneRACE study, and 950 to 1,500 subjects contributed by 6 global collaborators. The repertoires were released in a freely available public database intended as a resource for research on the immune response to SARS-CoV-2.

This clone is a singleton in its sample. No cognate antigen has been identified for it. No much larger clonotype is one base removed from it; base qualities were not supplied. V and J are trimmed by 3 bases and 1 base, and the gene matches miss 8 bases of the junction. There are 16 amino acids in the CDR3, from cysteine to phenylalanine inclusive. The only DNA kept is the CDR3, 48 bases in frame from the first base. The germline V gene (reference sequence) specifies DFQATT as CDR1 and SNEGSKA as CDR2. TCRbeta CDR3 regions were amplified from genomic DNA using the immunoSEQ Assay, a bias-controlled multiplex PCR. The original methods were these. The number of nucleated cells in each sample was estimated from the amplification of reference gene primers within the assay. To quantify the absolute abundance of each unique TCRbeta CDR3 rearrangement, sequence reads were collapsed and filtered. For each sample, productive Simpson clonality was calculated as the square root of Simpson's diversity index over productive rearrangements. TCRdb carries this immuneACCESS record with in-frame sequences only. Its versions omit some clonotypes, under half of them owing to an unresolved V gene in the studies checked, with the rest unexplained. Clone size and V and J calls were adopted from that table, with D and trimming inferred from the DNA. The sample table lists fewer than 110,000 clones, 89% of them with a count of one. The ten biggest clones cover roughly 3.6% of the sample.

Whole blood was collected in K2EDTA tubes by collaborating institutions according to the institutions' own protocols. For TCRbeta analysis, collaborator samples were shipped as frozen whole blood, as isolated PBMCs, or as DNA extracted from either sample type. The paper as a whole reports these results and caveats: How much clinical and demographic metadata was included differed by source and by participant, and the metadata was provided uncurated.

The sequence derives from a woman between 55 and 75 years old with acute or convalescent COVID-19. Material for sequencing was peripheral blood. Here the chain combines TRBV20-1 and TRBJ2-1; the junction holds 8 bases that match TRBD2. The CDR3 sequence is CSASSQLAASYNEQFF. The nucleotides read TGCAGTGCTAGTTCCCAACTAGCGGCTTCCTACAATGAGCAGTTCTTC.